The T cell receptor beta chain described here comes from a study of a mutant IDH1 vaccine in newly diagnosed glioma. Study as a whole: Vaccination followed radiotherapy alone by 4-6 weeks, or accompanied temozolomide cycles. Before enrollment, the patients had been treated with radiotherapy alone, temozolomide alone, or both together. Most of them had received both.

A single count supports this clone. Its antigen is unidentified. The protocol was immunoSEQ multiplex PCR, while the TCRdb copy is restricted to in-frame clones and leaves out a portion. The sample shows fewer than 55,000 clones, less than 75% of them seen only once. Time point indicated: week 47, end of study. In the vaccine, a single dose held 300 ug of the mutant IDH1 20-mer peptide, along with topical imiquimod. General study findings and limits: Changes in the top peripheral T cell clonotypes seemingly had no bearing on pseudoprogression. In around 93% of patients, immune responses induced by the vaccine occurred.

From germline, CDR1 is SEHNR and CDR2 FQNEAQ (reference sequence). The CDR3 totals 14 residues. Germline trimming cut 5 bases from V and 3 bases from J; bases unmatched to any gene: 6. J is TRBJ2-7 and V is TRBV7-9; TRBD1 matches at 8 bases. The input for sequencing was peripheral blood mononuclear cells (PBMCs), taken from a glioma patient whose treatment included an IDH1 peptide vaccine. The receptor was derived from a middle-aged man with glioma. Some clones in this sample may be carry-over from other donors' samples. The CDR3 DNA sequence: TGTGCCAGCAGCACGACAGGGGCCGGCTACGAGCAGTACTTC. Translation: CASSTTGAGYEQYF.